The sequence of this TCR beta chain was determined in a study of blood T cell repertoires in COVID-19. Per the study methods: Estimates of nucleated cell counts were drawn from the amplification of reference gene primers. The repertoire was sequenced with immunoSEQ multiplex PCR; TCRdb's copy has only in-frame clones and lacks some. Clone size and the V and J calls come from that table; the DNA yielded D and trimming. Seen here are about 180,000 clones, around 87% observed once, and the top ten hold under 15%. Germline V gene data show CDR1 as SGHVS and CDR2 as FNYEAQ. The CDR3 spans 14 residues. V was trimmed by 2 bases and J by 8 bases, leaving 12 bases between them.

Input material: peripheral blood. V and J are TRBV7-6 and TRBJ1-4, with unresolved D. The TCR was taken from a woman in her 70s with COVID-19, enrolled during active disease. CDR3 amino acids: CASSLPGSREKLFF. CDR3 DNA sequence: TGTGCCAGCAGCTTACCGGGGTCGAGAGAAAAACTGTTTTTT.